Listed below are T cell receptor beta chains from one sample, sequenced in a study of Ad26.COV2.S vaccination and SARS-CoV-2 variants. Clones were read by immunoSEQ multiplex PCR, and TCRdb kept only the in-frame ones, dropping some. The table shows 350,000 to 500,000 clones, with around 90% occurring only once. Sequenced here: peripheral blood, sampled in a trial of Ad26.COV2.S vaccine versus placebo. These receptors all come from a person between 18 and 65 years old who received the Ad26.COV2.S COVID-19 vaccine or a placebo. CDR3s include the opening cysteine and the closing phenylalanine or tryptophan. The order of the fields is D gene, J gene, V gene, clone size, CDR3 DNA, CDR3 protein. D genes are given only for firm matches. Expanded clones get a size class; other rows say once, few or many, or leave the size out.

>TRBD1|TRBJ1-1|TRBV7-9|NA
TGTGCCAGCAGCTTCGGTGGGACAGGTGGGTTATCGGAGACTGAAGCTTTCTTT
CASSFGGTGGLSETEAFF
>TRBD2|TRBJ2-5|TRBV27|NA
TGTGCCAGCAGTTCCTCGGGTAACCCTAGCGGGAGAGAGACCCAGTACTTC
CASSSSGNPSGRETQYF
>NA|TRBJ2-6|TRBV5-1|once
TGCGCCAGCAGCTTGGTCAGCTCTGGGGCCAACGTCCTGACTTTC
CASSLVSSGANVLTF
>TRBD1|TRBJ1-3|TRBV3-1/TRBV3-2|NA
TGTGCCAGCAGCCGCGGGACAGGGTTATACACCATATATTTT
CASSRGTGLYTIYF
>NA|TRBJ2-3|TRBV19|NA
TGTGCCAGTAGTATTACAGGGATCCCAGATACGCAGTATTTT
CASSITGIPDTQYF
>NA|TRBJ1-3|TRBV6-5|NA
TGTGCCAGCAGTTCACGACTGGACTCTGGAAACACCATATATTTT
CASSSRLDSGNTIYF
>NA|TRBJ2-7|TRBV14|NA
TGTGCCAGCAGCCAGTTCACCGCCACAACCTACGAGCAGTACTTC
CASSQFTATTYEQYF
>TRBD1|TRBJ2-5|TRBV7-9|NA
TGTGCCAGCAGCTTGATAGGGGGCTCTTCGGGAGAGACCCAGTACTTC
CASSLIGGSSGETQYF
>TRBD1|TRBJ1-4|TRBV2|NA
TGTGCCAGCAGCTCCGCCGCGTCGACAGGGCTGGGTGAAAAACTGTTTTTT
CASSSAASTGLGEKLFF
>NA|TRBJ2-7|TRBV7-9|few
TGTGCCAGCAGCTACCTGGGGGGACTTGGATACGAGCAGTACTTC
CASSYLGGLGYEQYF
>NA|TRBJ2-1|TRBV5-1|NA
TGCGCCAGCAGCGCCCGAGGGGGTATTAACAATGAGCAGTTCTTC
CASSARGGINNEQFF
>TRBD1|TRBJ1-2|TRBV7-2|NA
TGTGCCAGCAGCTTAGGGACAGGGGGCTACTATGGCTACACCTTC
CASSLGTGGYYGYTF
>NA|TRBJ2-1|TRBV12-3/TRBV12-4|NA
TGTGCCAGCAGTCCTGGTTATGAGCAGTTCTTC
CASSPGYEQFF
>TRBD2|TRBJ2-1|TRBV30|NA
TGTGCCTGGAGTGACGGGGGAGGGTACTATGAGCAGTTCTTC
CAWSDGGGYYEQFF
>NA|TRBJ2-7|TRBV10-1|few
TGCGCCAGTTCCCAGAGCTCCTACGAGCAGTACTTC
CASSQSSYEQYF
>NA|TRBJ1-3|TRBV28|NA
TGTGCCAGCAGCCGGGGACCGTCACATGTTCTTGGAAACACCATATATTTT
CASSRGPSHVLGNTIYF
>TRBD1|TRBJ2-1|TRBV6-2/TRBV6-3|NA
TGTGCCAGCAGCCGGGACAGGGGGGAGCAGTTCTTC
CASSRDRGEQFF
>NA|TRBJ2-7|TRBV11-2|NA
TGTGCCCCAAACTTAGAAGGGTCCCGGGGCCGCAGGTCCTACGAGCAGTACTTC
CAPNLEGSRGRRSYEQYF
>NA|TRBJ1-3|TRBV30|NA
TGTGCCTGGAGTGGAAAAACAGGCCTTCTCTCTGGAAACACCATATATTTT
CAWSGKTGLLSGNTIYF
>TRBD1|TRBJ1-1|TRBV18|NA
TGTGCCAGCTCACTGTACCAAACAGGGGGACAGAACACTGAAGCTTTCTTT
CASSLYQTGGQNTEAFF
>TRBD2|TRBJ2-1|TRBV11-2|few
TGTGCCAGCAGCTTAGAGAGCGGGAGTCATGAGCAGTTCTTC
CASSLESGSHEQFF
>TRBD2|TRBJ2-7|TRBV13|NA
TGTGCCAGCAGCCCGGGACTAGCGGGGGCCTACGAGCAGTACTTC
CASSPGLAGAYEQYF
>TRBD2|TRBJ2-7|TRBV29-1|NA
TGCAGCGTTGAAAGTACCCTGGCGGGAGCCCCCTACGAGCAGTACTTC
CSVESTLAGAPYEQYF
>NA|TRBJ2-7|TRBV6-6|NA
TGTGCCAGCAGTGTCGACGGGGTTTGGTACGAGCAGTACTTC
CASSVDGVWYEQYF
>TRBD1|TRBJ1-4|TRBV5-1|once
TGCGCCAGCAGCGAGACAGGGGGCGCGAGTGAAAAACTGTTTTTT
CASSETGGASEKLFF
>NA|TRBJ1-1|TRBV9|NA
TGTGCCAGCAGCGTAGCTAACATGAACACTGAAGCTTTCTTT
CASSVANMNTEAFF
>TRBD1|TRBJ2-7|TRBV5-4|NA
TGTGCCAGCAGCTTAAGGGCAGGGACAGGCGAGCAGTACTTC
CASSLRAGTGEQYF
>TRBD1|TRBJ1-5|TRBV6-2/TRBV6-3|once
TGTGCCAGCAGCCAAACAGGGGCTAGCAATCAGCCCCAGCATTTT
CASSQTGASNQPQHF
>TRBD2|TRBJ2-1|TRBV2|NA
TGTGCCAGCAGATCCGGGACTAGCGGGAGGCCGTCCTACAATGAGCAGTTCTTC
CASRSGTSGRPSYNEQFF
>NA|TRBJ2-2|TRBV25-1|once
TGTGCCAGCAGTGAATGGAACGCCGGGGAGCTGTTTTTT
CASSEWNAGELFF
>NA|TRBJ2-1|TRBV24-1|NA
TGTGCCACCAGTGAGGCAAGCGCAAACTCCTACAATGAGCAGTTCTTC
CATSEASANSYNEQFF
>NA|TRBJ1-1|TRBV11-2|once
TGTGCCAGCAGCTTAGATCTAGGGTACACTGAAGCTTTCTTT
CASSLDLGYTEAFF
>TRBD2|TRBJ2-5|TRBV15|NA
TGTGCCACCAGCAGAGACCAGGGAGGGTCTGGGACCCAGTACTTC
CATSRDQGGSGTQYF
>NA|TRBJ1-1|TRBV19|once
TGTGCCACTACGGCGAACACTGAAGCTTTCTTT
CATTANTEAFF
>NA|TRBJ1-4|TRBV5-1|once
TGCGCCAGCAGCTTGCGGGACTCGGGTGAAAAACTGTTTTTT
CASSLRDSGEKLFF
>NA|TRBJ2-1|TRBV12-3/TRBV12-4|NA
TGTGCCAGCAGTGAACAGAACAATGAGCAGTTCTTC
CASSEQNNEQFF
>NA|TRBJ2-1|TRBV2|NA
TGTGCCAGCAAGGACGATTACAATGAGCAGTTCTTC
CASKDDYNEQFF
>NA|TRBJ1-1|TRBV2|NA
TGTGCCAGCAGTGGGGCAAGAAACACTGAAGCTTTCTTT
CASSGARNTEAFF
>TRBD1|TRBJ1-3|TRBV2|once
TGTGCCAGCAGAGGGACAGCTGGAAACACCATATATTTT
CASRGTAGNTIYF
>TRBD2|TRBJ2-7|TRBV6-2/TRBV6-3|once
TGTGCCAGCAGCCGGGGGGAAAGTCCCGCCAAAGGGTCCTACGAGCAGTACTTC
CASSRGESPAKGSYEQYF
>NA|TRBJ2-7|TRBV10-3|NA
TGTGCCATCAGTGGGGACCGGGGAGCGGACTACGAGCAGTACTTC
CAISGDRGADYEQYF
>NA|TRBJ2-7|TRBV7-2|few
TGTGCCAGCAGCCGTGCCGGGACGAGCTCCTACGAGCAGTACTTC
CASSRAGTSSYEQYF
>NA|TRBJ2-3|TRBV15|few
TGTGCCACCAGCAGAGGACAGGTTAGCACAGATACGCAGTATTTT
CATSRGQVSTDTQYF
>NA|TRBJ1-1|TRBV14|NA
TGTGCCAGCAGTCGGACAGACCATGAAGCTTTCTTT
CASSRTDHEAFF
>TRBD1|TRBJ2-7|TRBV18|NA
TGTGCCAGCTCACCCGATGACAGGGGCGGCTACGAGCAGTACTTC
CASSPDDRGGYEQYF
>TRBD1|TRBJ1-2|TRBV2|NA
TGTGCCAGCAAAAGGACAGGGGATGGGGGCTACACCTTC
CASKRTGDGGYTF
>TRBD2|TRBJ2-7|TRBV3-1/TRBV3-2|NA
TGTGCCAGCAGCCAAGAGTCCCATTCGGGGGGACTAGGGGACGAGCAGTACTTC
CASSQESHSGGLGDEQYF
>NA|TRBJ1-5|TRBV7-2|NA
TGTGCCAGCAGCTTAGTTGGGACACAAAATCAGCCCCAGCATTTT
CASSLVGTQNQPQHF
>NA|TRBJ2-7|TRBV27|once
TGTGCCAGCAGCGCTACAGGGCCCTACGAGCAGTACTTC
CASSATGPYEQYF
>NA|TRBJ2-5|TRBV30|NA
TGTGCCTGGAGCCAGGATCTAGGAGAGACCCAGTACTTC
CAWSQDLGETQYF
>NA|TRBJ2-7|TRBV18|NA
TGTGCCAGCTCACCACCGGGGGCGTCCTACGAGCAGTACTTC
CASSPPGASYEQYF
>NA|TRBJ2-7|TRBV9|NA
TGTGCCAGCAGCGTAGGACCTAATGGGTACGAGCAGTACTTC
CASSVGPNGYEQYF
>NA|TRBJ1-6|TRBV6-6|few
TGTGCCAGCAGCCGGGAATCCGATAATTCACCCCTCCACTTT
CASSRESDNSPLHF
>TRBD1|TRBJ2-1|TRBV7-2|NA
TGTGCCAGCAGCTTGGACAGGGGGCAGTTCAATGAGCAGTTCTTC
CASSLDRGQFNEQFF
>NA|TRBJ2-7|TRBV7-6|NA
TGTGCCAGCAGCTCAGACTACGAGCAGTACTTC
CASSSDYEQYF
>NA|TRBJ2-7|TRBV7-2|NA
TGTGCCAGCAGCTCCAGCCAGGGGATAATAGGGAACGAGCAGTACTTC
CASSSSQGIIGNEQYF
>TRBD1|TRBJ1-5|TRBV6-5|once
TGTGCCAGCACTCGGGACAGGGACCAGCCCCAGCATTTT
CASTRDRDQPQHF
>TRBD1|TRBJ1-5|TRBV12-3/TRBV12-4|few
TGTGCCAGCAGTGGGACAGGGCAAGCGCCCCAGCATTTT
CASSGTGQAPQHF
>NA|TRBJ1-1|TRBV6-2/TRBV6-3|NA
TGTGCCAGCAGCTCCGGGAGGAACACTGAAGCTTTCTTT
CASSSGRNTEAFF
>TRBD1|TRBJ1-2|TRBV3-1/TRBV3-2|NA
TGTGCCAGCAGCCTGGGGACAGGGAACTATGGCTACACCTTC
CASSLGTGNYGYTF